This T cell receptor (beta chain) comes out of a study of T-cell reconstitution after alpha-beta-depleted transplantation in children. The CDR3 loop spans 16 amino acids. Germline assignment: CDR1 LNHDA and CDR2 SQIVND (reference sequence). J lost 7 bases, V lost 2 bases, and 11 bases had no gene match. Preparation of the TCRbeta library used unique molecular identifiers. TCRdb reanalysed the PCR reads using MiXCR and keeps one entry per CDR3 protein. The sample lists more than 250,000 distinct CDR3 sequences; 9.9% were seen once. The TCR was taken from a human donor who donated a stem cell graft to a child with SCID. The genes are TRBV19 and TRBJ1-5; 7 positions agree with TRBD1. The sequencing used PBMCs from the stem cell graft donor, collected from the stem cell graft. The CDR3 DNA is TGTGCCAGTAGTATATTTTTCGGACAGGCGGGGCAGCCCCAGCATTTT. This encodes CASSIFFGQAGQPQHF. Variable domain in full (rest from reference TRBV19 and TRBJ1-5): DGGITQSPKYLFRKEGQNVTLSCEQNLNHDAMYWYRQDPGQGLRLIYYSQIVNDFQKGDIAEGYSVSREKKESFPLTVTSAQKNPTAFYLCASSIFFGQAGQPQHFGDGTRLSIL.